Listed below are T cell receptor beta chains from one sample, sequenced in a study of radiotherapy plus CTLA-4 blockade in lung cancer. Only in-frame clones appear in the TCRdb table, and some are missing; sequencing was by immunoSEQ multiplex PCR. The sample has fewer than 45,000 clones, roughly 85% seen once; the top ten hold 5.8%. This specimen was peripheral blood, taken from a patient treated with radiotherapy plus ipilimumab. These receptor sequences come from a human donor with non-small cell lung cancer who had stable disease on radiotherapy plus ipilimumab. CDR3s include the opening cysteine and the closing phenylalanine or tryptophan. The D gene is left open where the match is weak. Rows give clone size only sometimes, using once, few, many, or a class for an expanded clone.

d_call clone_size j_call v_call cdr3_nt cdr3_aa
TRBD2 once TRBJ2-1 TRBV14 TGTGCCAGCAGCCCCCCCAGCGGGGGTTACAATGAGCAGTTCTTC CASSPPSGGYNEQFF
TRBD2 few TRBJ2-7 TRBV7-2 TGTGCCAGCAGCTTGGATGGGACTAGCGGGATGGGTGAGCAGTACTTC CASSLDGTSGMGEQYF
. . TRBJ1-3 TRBV4-3 TGCGCCAGCAGCCTGACGACGGGAGGAAACACCATATATTTT CASSLTTGGNTIYF
TRBD1 . TRBJ2-1 TRBV7-2 TGTGCCAGCAGCTCAACCGGGACAGTCTACAATGAGCAGTTCTTC CASSSTGTVYNEQFF
. . TRBJ1-1 TRBV6-5 TGTGCCAGCAGTTCCTCTGACATGAACACTGAAGCTTTCTTT CASSSSDMNTEAFF
TRBD2 once TRBJ2-1 TRBV6-4 TGTGCCAGCAGTGCCCGGACTAGCGGGAGCAATGAGCAGTTCTTC CASSARTSGSNEQFF
TRBD1 . TRBJ2-5 TRBV28 TGTGCCAGCAGACCTACAGGGGACGGGGAGACCCAGTACTTC CASRPTGDGETQYF
TRBD1 . TRBJ1-2 TRBV9 TGTGCCAGCAGCCAAATCCTGGGGACAGGGGATGGCTACACCTTC CASSQILGTGDGYTF
TRBD1 . TRBJ1-1 TRBV27 TGTGCCAGCAGTTTAGGGATTAAGGGGGCGGCCACTGAAGCTTTCTTT CASSLGIKGAATEAFF
TRBD1 . TRBJ1-4 TRBV7-9 TGTGCCAGCAGCTTAGGGACAGGGGGCGCGGGTGTCGAAAAACTGTTTTTT CASSLGTGGAGVEKLFF
TRBD2 few TRBJ2-3 TRBV4-2 TGTGCCAGCAGCCAAGGACTAGCGGGAGGGCCTAGCACAGATACGCAGTATTTT CASSQGLAGGPSTDTQYF
. . TRBJ1-5 TRBV27 TGTGCCAGCAGTTTAAGGAGCCTTAGCAATCAGCCCCAGCATTTT CASSLRSLSNQPQHF
TRBD1 . TRBJ2-3 TRBV5-1 TGCGCCAGTCGATGGGACAGGAAAACAGATACGCAGTATTTT CASRWDRKTDTQYF
TRBD2 . TRBJ2-5 TRBV7-2 TGTGCCAGCAGCCCCTGGCGTCCGACTAGCGGGAGCCAGGGCCAGTACTTC CASSPWRPTSGSQGQYF
TRBD2 . TRBJ2-7 TRBV7-2 TGTGCCAGCAGCGTTGGGTTAGCGGGACGTGACGAGCAGTACTTC CASSVGLAGRDEQYF
. few TRBJ1-1 TRBV5-5 TGTGCCAGCAGCTTGGCATTACAGGGAGATACTGAAGCTTTCTTT CASSLALQGDTEAFF
. . TRBJ1-1 TRBV18 TGTGCCAGCTCACAAGGGTACCGGGGGACTGAAGCTTTCTTT CASSQGYRGTEAFF
. . TRBJ1-1 TRBV5-4 TGTGCCAGCAGCTTGAAAACCCCCGCGGGCACTGAAGCTTTCTTT CASSLKTPAGTEAFF
. . TRBJ1-1 TRBV6-5 TGTGCCAGCGGGATGGGAGGGGGGCCGAGCGCTGAAGCTTTCTTT CASGMGGGPSAEAFF